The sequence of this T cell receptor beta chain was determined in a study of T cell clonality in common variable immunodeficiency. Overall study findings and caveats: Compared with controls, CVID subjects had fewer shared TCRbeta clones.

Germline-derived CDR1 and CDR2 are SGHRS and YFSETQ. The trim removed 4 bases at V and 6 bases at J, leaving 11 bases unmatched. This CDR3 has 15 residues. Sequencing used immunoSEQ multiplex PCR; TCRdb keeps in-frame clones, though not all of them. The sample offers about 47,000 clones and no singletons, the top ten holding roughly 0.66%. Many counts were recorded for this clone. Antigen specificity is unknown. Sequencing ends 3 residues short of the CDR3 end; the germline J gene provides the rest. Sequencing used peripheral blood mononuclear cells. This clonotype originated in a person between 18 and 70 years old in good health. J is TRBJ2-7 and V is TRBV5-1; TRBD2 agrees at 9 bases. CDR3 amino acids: CASSMRVAGAGEQYF. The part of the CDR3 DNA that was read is TGCGCCAGCAGCATGAGGGTAGCGGGAGCTGGCGAG.